One sample yielded the 8 T cell receptor beta chains listed below, sequenced in a study of shared clonotypes between healthy human individuals. Sequenced by immunoSEQ multiplex PCR; TCRdb stores in-frame clones only, minus some. The sample yields some 1,600,000 clones, 98% seen once. The sample consisted of naive CD4+ T cells sorted from blood. Subset indicated: CD45RA+ positively selected. Receptors were obtained from a man aged 30 to 39 in good health.

This clone has a single count. CDR3 DNA sequence: TGCAGTGTCAGGGGGACAACCAGAGTTACCTTC. This gives the protein CSVRGTTRVTF. The rearrangement uses TRBV20-1 and TRBJ1-2; 7 bases match TRBD1. Per germline, CDR1 DFQATT and CDR2 SNEGSKA (reference sequence). The CDR3 runs 11 residues. Trimming removed 7 bases from V and 14 bases from J; junction bases left unmatched: 13.

The chain carries TRBV18 and TRBJ2-2; the match to TRBD2 covers 8 bases. Germline-derived CDR1 and CDR2 are KGHSH and LQKENI. The CDR3 extends over 16 amino acids. The V and J ends lost 2 bases and 6 bases, in that order; junction bases with no gene match: 8. The CDR3 protein is CASSPRPSGLPGELFF. The CDR3 DNA reads as TGTGCCAGCTCACCAAGGCCTAGCGGGCTTCCCGGGGAGCTGTTTTTT. The full variable domain, rest sourced from reference TRBV18 and TRBJ2-2, is NAGVMQNPRHLVRRRGQEARLRCSPMKGHSHVYWYRQLPEEGLKFMVYLQKENIIDESGMPKERFSAEFPKEGPSILRIQQVVRGDSAAYFCASSPRPSGLPGELFFGEGSRLTVL.

The V and J genes are TRBV6-1 and TRBJ2-2; D perhaps matches TRBD1 (6 bases). The ends were cut back, 3 bases at V and 6 bases at J, with 8 bases in the middle. The CDR3 spans 13 residues. Per germline, CDR1 MNHNS and CDR2 SASEGT. CDR3 loop: CASSDRGPGELFF. The CDR3 DNA reads TGTGCCAGCAGTGACAGGGGACCCGGGGAGCTGTTTTTT.

The rearrangement joins TRBV2 to TRBJ2-5; no firm D call. From germline, CDR1 is SNHLY and CDR2 FYNNEI. Trimming took 3 bases from V and 4 from J, leaving 9 bases between them. The CDR3 length is 13 residues. The DNA of the CDR3 is TGTGCCAGCAGTGAGATAACGGGAGAGACCCAGTACTTC. Residues: CASSEITGETQYF.

The chain is built from TRBV6-5 and TRBJ2-5; D remains unclear. The germline CDR1 and CDR2 sequences are MNHEY and SVGAGI. CDR3 length equals 11 residues. V lost 6 bases and J lost 5, with 7 bases in between. Written as DNA, the CDR3 is TGTGCCAGCAGCCAGGCGGAGACCCAGTACTTC. Residues: CASSQAETQYF.

The chain has TRBV27 and TRBJ2-7; 10 bases are a match to TRBD2. CDR1 and CDR2 from the germline V gene are MNHEY and SMNVEV (reference sequence). J lost 1 base, V lost 6 bases, and 12 bases had no gene match. The CDR3 is 17 amino acids. The CDR3 loop is CASSLIKLAGSSYEQYF. For the CDR3, the DNA is TGTGCCAGCAGCCTGATTAAACTAGCGGGGAGTTCCTACGAGCAGTACTTC.

This chain links TRBV11-2 with TRBJ2-7, with D perhaps matching TRBD2 (5 bases). Trimming stripped 3 bases from V and 6 bases from J, with 9 bases between. This CDR3 comprises 12 residues. Germline values: CDR1 SGHAT, CDR2 FQNNGV. CDR3 bases: TGTGCCAGCAGCTTTCCGGGAAGCGAGCAGTACTTC. Protein sequence: CASSFPGSEQYF. Full variable domain (outside the CDR3, taken from reference TRBV11-2 and TRBJ2-7): EAGVAQSPRYKIIEKRQSVAFWCNPISGHATLYWYQQILGQGPKLLIQFQNNGVVDDSQLPKDRFSAERLKGVDSTLKIQPAKLEDSAVYLCASSFPGSEQYFGPGTRLTVT.

J is TRBJ2-1 and V is TRBV10-3; maybe TRBD2 (5 bases). From germline, CDR1 is ENHRY and CDR2 SYGVKD. Trimming shortened V by 10 bases and J by 0 bases, and 13 bases separated the two germline ends. The CDR3 totals 14 residues. DNA for the CDR3: TGTGCCAACGAAGAGCGGAGCTCCTACAATGAGCAGTTCTTC. It codes for CANEERSSYNEQFF.